Listed below are T cell receptor beta chains from one sample, sequenced in a study of Ad26.COV2.S vaccination and SARS-CoV-2 variants. TCRdb keeps only in-frame clones here, not all; method: immunoSEQ multiplex PCR. The table lists 300,000 to 400,000 clones, around 89% of them singletons. The specimen comprised peripheral blood, sampled in a trial of Ad26.COV2.S vaccine versus placebo. Source of these receptors: a person aged 18 to 59 who received the Ad26.COV2.S COVID-19 vaccine or a placebo. Each CDR3 is given with its conserved first and last residue. The D gene is left open where the match is weak. A row's size may be missing; if present it is once, few, many or a size class.

D,length,J,size,V,CDR3,DNA
NA,14,TRBJ2-6,NA,TRBV5-1,CASRDVSGANVLTF,TGCGCCAGCAGGGATGTCTCTGGGGCCAACGTCCTGACTTTC
TRBD1,15,TRBJ2-7,NA,TRBV5-5,CASSSPGQGSYEQYF,TGTGCCAGCAGTTCTCCGGGACAGGGCTCCTACGAGCAGTACTTC
NA,11,TRBJ2-7,once,TRBV27,CASSSGHEQYF,TGTGCCAGCAGTTCCGGCCACGAGCAGTACTTC
TRBD2,14,TRBJ2-5,NA,TRBV18,CASSSSGNQETQYF,TGTGCCAGCTCAAGCAGCGGGAACCAAGAGACCCAGTACTTC
NA,13,TRBJ1-1,NA,TRBV5-4,CASSWTANTEAFF,TGTGCCAGCAGCTGGACAGCGAACACTGAAGCTTTCTTT
NA,15,TRBJ2-2,NA,TRBV13,CASSPWAANTGELFF,TGTGCCAGCAGCCCCTGGGCGGCGAACACCGGGGAGCTGTTTTTT
NA,15,TRBJ2-7,NA,TRBV5-5,CASSLGDTGYHEQYF,TGTGCCAGCAGTCTCGGAGACACAGGTTACCACGAGCAGTACTTC
NA,13,TRBJ2-1,NA,TRBV18,CASSPSLVNEQFF,TGTGCCAGCTCACCATCCTTGGTGAATGAGCAGTTCTTC
NA,15,TRBJ1-1,few,TRBV10-2,CASSESGGMNTEAFF,TGCGCCAGCAGTGAGTCTGGGGGAATGAACACTGAAGCTTTCTTT
NA,15,TRBJ2-1,NA,TRBV3-1/TRBV3-2,CASSQAPYGSHEQFF,TGTGCCAGCAGCCAAGCCCCCTACGGGAGCCATGAGCAGTTCTTC
TRBD1,14,TRBJ1-2,NA,TRBV3-1/TRBV3-2,CASSQDRDDYGYTF,TGTGCCAGCAGTCAAGACAGGGACGACTATGGCTACACCTTC
NA,18,TRBJ2-3,NA,TRBV4-3,CASSRGLGGARVADTQYF,TGCGCCAGCAGCCGCGGCCTGGGGGGCGCTAGAGTTGCAGATACGCAGTATTTT
NA,11,TRBJ1-1,NA,TRBV10-1,CASSESAEAFF,TGCGCCAGCAGTGAGAGTGCTGAAGCTTTCTTT
NA,18,TRBJ2-4,NA,TRBV3-1/TRBV3-2,CASSPGTFEGILKDIQYF,TGTGCCAGCAGCCCTGGGACTTTTGAGGGGATACTAAAAGACATTCAGTACTTC
NA,15,TRBJ2-5,NA,TRBV6-2/TRBV6-3,CASSYAGTPQETQYF,TGTGCCAGCAGTTACGCCGGGACACCACAAGAGACCCAGTACTTC
NA,11,TRBJ1-4,NA,TRBV4-1,CASSQNEKLFF,TGCGCCAGCAGCCAAAATGAAAAACTGTTTTTT
NA,15,TRBJ1-4,NA,TRBV27,CASSLSWGTNEKLFF,TGTGCCAGCAGTTTATCGTGGGGGACTAATGAAAAACTGTTTTTT
NA,15,TRBJ2-7,NA,TRBV7-6,CASSLASGYAYEQYF,TGTGCCAGCAGCTTAGCGTCTGGGTACGCCTACGAGCAGTACTTC
NA,15,TRBJ1-2,NA,TRBV7-9,CASSDRDTWLRGYTF,TGTGCCAGCTCAGACCGGGACACATGGTTGCGGGGCTACACCTTC
NA,14,TRBJ1-1,NA,TRBV29-1,CSVVGGTMNTEAFF,TGCAGCGTTGTCGGGGGAACCATGAACACTGAAGCTTTCTTT
TRBD2,16,TRBJ2-3,few,TRBV4-3,CASSQLTGGNTDTQYF,TGCGCCAGCAGCCAATTAACGGGGGGAAATACAGATACGCAGTATTTT
TRBD1,19,TRBJ2-1,NA,TRBV5-1,CASSSDRGAGISSYNEQFF,TGCGCCAGCAGCTCGGACAGGGGTGCGGGGATCTCCTCCTACAATGAGCAGTTCTTC
TRBD2,14,TRBJ2-1,NA,TRBV11-1,CASSLGTARGEQFF,TGTGCCAGCAGCTTAGGTACGGCGCGGGGGGAGCAGTTCTTC
NA,15,TRBJ2-6,NA,TRBV28,CASSLRGSGANVLTF,TGTGCCAGCAGTTTGAGGGGCTCTGGGGCCAACGTCCTGACTTTC
NA,12,TRBJ1-2,NA,TRBV7-9,CASSLDNYGYTF,TGTGCCAGCAGCCTAGATAACTATGGCTACACCTTC
NA,12,TRBJ2-3,NA,TRBV5-6,CASSTGTDTQYF,TGTGCCAGCAGCACGGGAACAGATACGCAGTATTTT
TRBD1,14,TRBJ2-5,NA,TRBV29-1,CSVDETGAQETQYF,TGCAGCGTTGATGAGACAGGGGCGCAAGAGACCCAGTACTTC
NA,16,TRBJ1-3,NA,TRBV21-1,CASSKVKGPSGNTIYF,TGTGCCAGCAGCAAAGTCAAGGGGCCCTCTGGAAACACCATATATTTT
NA,12,TRBJ1-3,NA,TRBV15,CATSGQGNTIYF,TGTGCCACCAGCGGACAGGGAAACACCATATATTTT
NA,14,TRBJ2-3,NA,TRBV5-1,CASSFSGAEDTQYF,TGCGCCAGCAGCTTTTCGGGAGCGGAAGATACGCAGTATTTT
TRBD2,14,TRBJ2-3,NA,TRBV2,CASKGGRAADTQYF,TGTGCCAGCAAGGGCGGGAGGGCCGCAGATACGCAGTATTTT
TRBD1,14,TRBJ1-3,NA,TRBV28,CASRQTGPGNTIYF,TGTGCCAGCAGACAGACAGGGCCCGGAAACACCATATATTTT
TRBD1,15,TRBJ2-7,NA,TRBV5-4,CASSFPGQGPYEQYF,TGTGCCAGCAGCTTCCCGGGACAGGGGCCCTACGAGCAGTACTTC
TRBD1,18,TRBJ1-5,NA,TRBV19,CASSIQGGTAISNQPQHF,TGTGCCAGTAGTATCCAAGGAGGGACAGCTATTAGCAATCAGCCCCAGCATTTT
TRBD2,15,TRBJ2-7,NA,TRBV5-6,CASSYGTSGPYEQYF,TGTGCCAGCAGTTACGGGACTAGCGGACCCTACGAGCAGTACTTC
NA,13,TRBJ2-3,NA,TRBV6-4,CASSDRVTDTQYF,TGTGCCAGCAGTGACCGGGTCACAGATACGCAGTATTTT
NA,17,TRBJ2-2,NA,TRBV19,CASSRDRLRGDTGELFF,TGTGCCAGTAGTAGGGACAGGCTTCGGGGGGACACCGGGGAGCTGTTTTTT
NA,11,TRBJ2-7,NA,TRBV12-3/TRBV12-4,CASSLDYEQYF,TGTGCCAGCAGTTTGGACTACGAGCAGTACTTC
NA,13,TRBJ2-3,once,TRBV27,CASRTTDTDTQYF,TGTGCCAGCAGGACTACAGACACAGATACGCAGTATTTT
TRBD1,16,TRBJ2-2,NA,TRBV2,CASSEDQGENTGELFF,TGTGCCAGCAGTGAAGACCAGGGGGAGAACACCGGGGAGCTGTTTTTT
NA,15,TRBJ1-2,NA,TRBV19,CASSISVGGFVGYTF,TGTGCCAGTAGTATAAGTGTCGGGGGGTTCGTCGGCTACACCTTC
NA,13,TRBJ1-2,NA,TRBV28,CASTRGVAYGYTF,TGTGCCAGCACCCGAGGGGTCGCCTATGGCTACACCTTC
NA,13,TRBJ1-1,NA,TRBV7-9,CASSLLYSTEAFF,TGTGCCAGCAGCTTATTATATAGCACTGAAGCTTTCTTT
NA,14,TRBJ1-2,NA,TRBV2,CASSEGGGNYGYTF,TGTGCCAGCAGTGAAGGGGGCGGGAACTATGGCTACACCTTC
TRBD2,17,TRBJ2-5,NA,TRBV27,CASSLGPSGFLGETQYF,TGTGCCAGCAGTTTAGGTCCTAGCGGATTCCTGGGGGAGACCCAGTACTTC
NA,15,TRBJ1-1,NA,TRBV4-3,CASSQDLGSNTEAFF,TGCGCCAGCAGCCAAGATCTCGGGTCGAACACTGAAGCTTTCTTT
NA,13,TRBJ1-1,few,TRBV5-4,CASRKGQNTEAFF,TGTGCCAGCAGGAAAGGACAGAACACTGAAGCTTTCTTT
TRBD1,14,TRBJ2-1,NA,TRBV11-2,CASSLYQGVNEQFF,TGTGCCAGCAGCTTATACCAGGGGGTGAATGAGCAGTTCTTC
NA,13,TRBJ2-7,NA,TRBV5-1,CASSLVRGGEQYF,TGCGCCAGCAGCTTGGTTAGAGGTGGCGAGCAGTACTTC
TRBD1,21,TRBJ1-6,NA,TRBV5-1,CASSFDGPGTIGTGGDSPLHF,TGCGCCAGCAGCTTCGACGGACCAGGGACTATCGGGACAGGGGGCGATTCACCCCTCCACTTT